These T cell receptor beta chains were read from a single sample in a study of blood T cell repertoires in COVID-19. Method: immunoSEQ multiplex PCR; TCRdb's copy keeps in-frame clones and lacks some. The table includes 90,000 to 110,000 clones, approximately 80% detected once. The specimen was peripheral blood. The receptors derive from a woman of 80 years or more with active or convalescent COVID-19. The CDR3 runs from the conserved cysteine through the conserved F or W. Fields, in order: V gene, clone size, J gene, D gene, CDR3 DNA, CDR3 protein. D genes are given only for firm matches. Clone size is given for some rows only: seen once, a few or many times, or a class if the clone is expanded.

v_call: TRBV3-1/TRBV3-2
clone_size: NA
j_call: TRBJ2-7
d_call: TRBD2
cdr3_nt: TGTGCCAGCAGCCACCAAGCGTTAAGCGGGAGGGCCCGGTCCTACGAGCAGTACTTC
cdr3_aa: CASSHQALSGRARSYEQYF

v_call: TRBV24-1
clone_size: once
j_call: TRBJ1-2
d_call: NA
cdr3_nt: TGTGCCACCAGTGATTTAGGGGGCTATGGCTACACCTTC
cdr3_aa: CATSDLGGYGYTF

v_call: TRBV2
clone_size: NA
j_call: TRBJ2-7
d_call: NA
cdr3_nt: TGTGCCACAGCCGGCGGGACAGTATCCTACGAGCAGTACTTC
cdr3_aa: CATAGGTVSYEQYF

v_call: TRBV5-8
clone_size: NA
j_call: TRBJ1-2
d_call: TRBD1
cdr3_nt: TGTGCCAGCAGCCCCCGGACAGGGGGCTTCTATGGCTACACCTTC
cdr3_aa: CASSPRTGGFYGYTF

v_call: TRBV21-1
clone_size: NA
j_call: TRBJ2-7
d_call: NA
cdr3_nt: TGTGCCAGCAGCAAAGATCGGACAGCTGGATTCTCCTACGAGCAGTACTTC
cdr3_aa: CASSKDRTAGFSYEQYF

v_call: TRBV20-1
clone_size: NA
j_call: TRBJ2-5
d_call: TRBD2
cdr3_nt: TGCAGTGCTAGAAGCGGGACGACCCAGTACTTC
cdr3_aa: CSARSGTTQYF

v_call: TRBV27
clone_size: NA
j_call: TRBJ2-7
d_call: NA
cdr3_nt: TGTGCCAGCAGTTTCTCCCCCGGTTTTCTTTACGAGCAGTACTTC
cdr3_aa: CASSFSPGFLYEQYF

v_call: TRBV18
clone_size: few
j_call: TRBJ2-7
d_call: TRBD1
cdr3_nt: TGTGCCAGCTCACCCCAGGGGGCCCAACGACTCTACGAGCAGTACTTC
cdr3_aa: CASSPQGAQRLYEQYF

v_call: TRBV28
clone_size: once
j_call: TRBJ1-2
d_call: NA
cdr3_nt: TGTGCCAGCAGTACCAACACAGGGATCAGCGGCTACACCTTC
cdr3_aa: CASSTNTGISGYTF

v_call: TRBV7-9
clone_size: NA
j_call: TRBJ2-7
d_call: TRBD1
cdr3_nt: TGTGCCAGCAGCCAGACCCGGGCGGACAGGTTGTACGAGCAGTACTTC
cdr3_aa: CASSQTRADRLYEQYF

v_call: TRBV7-9
clone_size: NA
j_call: TRBJ1-2
d_call: NA
cdr3_nt: TGTGCCAGCAGCCTGCCGGGATGGGGCTACACCTTC
cdr3_aa: CASSLPGWGYTF

v_call: TRBV4-2
clone_size: once
j_call: TRBJ2-2
d_call: TRBD2
cdr3_nt: TGTGCCAGCAGCCGACTAGCGGCGAACACCGGGGAGCTGTTTTTT
cdr3_aa: CASSRLAANTGELFF

v_call: TRBV4-1
clone_size: NA
j_call: TRBJ2-3
d_call: TRBD1
cdr3_nt: TGCGCCAGCAGCCGAGGGACAGGGATTTACACAGATACGCAGTATTTT
cdr3_aa: CASSRGTGIYTDTQYF

v_call: TRBV28
clone_size: NA
j_call: TRBJ2-7
d_call: TRBD1
cdr3_nt: TGTGCCAGCAGTCTCTTCGGGACAGGGGCCTACGAGCAGTACTTC
cdr3_aa: CASSLFGTGAYEQYF

v_call: TRBV15
clone_size: NA
j_call: TRBJ1-1
d_call: NA
cdr3_nt: TGTGCCACCAGCAGGAACCCGACAGGGAACACTGAAGCTTTCTTT
cdr3_aa: CATSRNPTGNTEAFF

v_call: TRBV5-8
clone_size: NA
j_call: TRBJ2-3
d_call: NA
cdr3_nt: TGTGCCAGCAGCGGGGGCGCAGATACGCAGTATTTT
cdr3_aa: CASSGGADTQYF

v_call: TRBV11-2
clone_size: NA
j_call: TRBJ2-7
d_call: NA
cdr3_nt: TGTGCCAGCAGCTCTGTGAACTACTACGAGCAGTACTTC
cdr3_aa: CASSSVNYYEQYF

v_call: TRBV7-3
clone_size: NA
j_call: TRBJ2-1
d_call: NA
cdr3_nt: TGTGCCAGCAGCTTATATGGGACTTTTAACAATGAGCAGTTCTTC
cdr3_aa: CASSLYGTFNNEQFF

v_call: TRBV27
clone_size: NA
j_call: TRBJ2-7
d_call: TRBD1
cdr3_nt: TGTGCCAGCAGTTTATTGGGGACAGGCTCCTACGAGCAGTACTTC
cdr3_aa: CASSLLGTGSYEQYF

v_call: TRBV18
clone_size: NA
j_call: TRBJ1-2
d_call: TRBD1
cdr3_nt: TGTGCCAGCTCACCACCCAGGACAGGGCGGAGGGGCTACACCTTC
cdr3_aa: CASSPPRTGRRGYTF

v_call: TRBV7-6
clone_size: NA
j_call: TRBJ2-1
d_call: TRBD2
cdr3_nt: TGTGCCAGCAGCCGAGGGACTAGCGGGAGGAACAATGAGCAGTTCTTC
cdr3_aa: CASSRGTSGRNNEQFF

v_call: TRBV12-3/TRBV12-4
clone_size: NA
j_call: TRBJ1-1
d_call: NA
cdr3_nt: TGTGCCAGCAGTTTCTTAAAGCGGACTGAAGCTTTCTTT
cdr3_aa: CASSFLKRTEAFF

v_call: TRBV29-1
clone_size: NA
j_call: TRBJ1-5
d_call: NA
cdr3_nt: TGCAGCGTTGGGGCCAGGGATCAGCCCCAGCATTTT
cdr3_aa: CSVGARDQPQHF

v_call: TRBV19
clone_size: NA
j_call: TRBJ1-1
d_call: NA
cdr3_nt: TGTGCCAGTAGCCTGGACGGGGGTACGGCTGAAGCTTTCTTT
cdr3_aa: CASSLDGGTAEAFF

v_call: TRBV10-3
clone_size: NA
j_call: TRBJ1-5
d_call: NA
cdr3_nt: TGTGCCATCAACTCGGACTTTAGCAATCAGCCCCAGCATTTT
cdr3_aa: CAINSDFSNQPQHF

v_call: TRBV4-2
clone_size: NA
j_call: TRBJ2-5
d_call: TRBD2
cdr3_nt: TGTGCCAGCAGCCAAGAGGGACTAGCAGGGTCTGGGACCCAGTACTTC
cdr3_aa: CASSQEGLAGSGTQYF

v_call: TRBV7-9
clone_size: NA
j_call: TRBJ1-1
d_call: TRBD1
cdr3_nt: TGTGCCAGCAGCAGACAGGGGGTAAACACTGAAGCTTTCTTT
cdr3_aa: CASSRQGVNTEAFF

v_call: TRBV7-9
clone_size: NA
j_call: TRBJ1-6
d_call: TRBD1
cdr3_nt: TGTGCCAGCAGCCAAGGACAGGGCGTATCACCCCTCCACTTT
cdr3_aa: CASSQGQGVSPLHF

v_call: TRBV5-4
clone_size: few
j_call: TRBJ2-2
d_call: NA
cdr3_nt: TGTGCCAGCAGCCCAACTAGTTGGGCGAACACCGGGGAGCTGTTTTTT
cdr3_aa: CASSPTSWANTGELFF

v_call: TRBV28
clone_size: NA
j_call: TRBJ1-2
d_call: NA
cdr3_nt: TGTGCCAGCAGTTTGGGCAGAAACTATGGCTACACCTTC
cdr3_aa: CASSLGRNYGYTF

v_call: TRBV18
clone_size: NA
j_call: TRBJ2-2
d_call: NA
cdr3_nt: TGTGCCAGCTCACCGGTGACAACGAACACCGGGGAGCTGTTTTTT
cdr3_aa: CASSPVTTNTGELFF

v_call: TRBV6-4
clone_size: NA
j_call: TRBJ2-1
d_call: NA
cdr3_nt: TGTGCCAGCAGCCCTCGGTATGGCTACAATGAGCAGTTCTTC
cdr3_aa: CASSPRYGYNEQFF

v_call: TRBV28
clone_size: NA
j_call: TRBJ1-2
d_call: NA
cdr3_nt: TGTGCCAGCAGTCCCCGGGCAGGGTTGGGCCCTCGCTATGGCTACACCTTC
cdr3_aa: CASSPRAGLGPRYGYTF

v_call: TRBV28
clone_size: NA
j_call: TRBJ2-1
d_call: TRBD2
cdr3_nt: TGTGCCAGCAGTCACCAGGGAGGGCGGAATGAGCAGTTCTTC
cdr3_aa: CASSHQGGRNEQFF